This passage covers 7 T cell receptor beta chains from one sample sequenced in a study of blood T cell repertoires in COVID-19. The table came from immunoSEQ multiplex PCR; TCRdb's copy has only in-frame clones and leaves some out. The data show about 140,000 clones, 84% seen once. The material sequenced was peripheral blood. Every receptor here comes from a man between 25 and 39 years old with COVID-19, enrolled during active disease.

V is TRBV20-1 and J is TRBJ1-4; D uncertain. Germline loops: CDR1 DFQATT, CDR2 SNEGSKA (reference sequence). Trimming took 3 bases from V and 4 from J, leaving 9 bases between them. The CDR3 sequence is 13 residues long. CDR3 amino acids: CSASGLINEKLFF. The CDR3 coding sequence is TGCAGTGCTAGTGGGCTGATTAATGAAAAACTGTTTTTT.

DNA for the CDR3: TGTGCCAGCAGCTTGGATGTTCTCTACGAGCAGTACTTC. It encodes CASSLDVLYEQYF. The gene calls are TRBV5-4 and TRBJ2-7; D is ambiguous. This CDR3 contains 13 residues. The germline V and J ends were trimmed by 0 bases and 3 bases, with 7 bases remaining between them. Germline CDR1 SGHNT, CDR2 YYREEE (reference sequence). Full variable domain (outside the CDR3, taken from reference TRBV5-4 and TRBJ2-7): ETGVTQSPTHLIKTRGQQVTLRCSSQSGHNTVSWYQQALGQGPQFIFQYYREEENGRGNFPPRFSGLQFPNYSSELNVNALELDDSALYLCASSLDVLYEQYFGPGTRLTVT.

The chain combines TRBV2 with TRBJ2-1; 9 bases are shared with TRBD2. Germline loops: CDR1 SNHLY, CDR2 FYNNEI. CDR3 length: 17 residues. V lost 8 bases and J lost 1; bases outside the gene matches: 12. The CDR3 loop is CASGGRATSGSYNEQFF. In nucleotides, the CDR3 is TGTGCCAGCGGGGGGAGGGCTACTAGCGGGTCCTACAATGAGCAGTTCTTC. The full variable domain, in which reference TRBV2 and TRBJ2-1 provide the parts outside the CDR3, is EPEVTQTPSHQVTQMGQEVILRCVPISNHLYFYWYRQILGQKVEFLVSFYNNEISEKSEIFDDQFSVERPDGSNFTLKIRSTKLEDSAMYFCASGGRATSGSYNEQFFGPGTRLTVL.

The genes are TRBV5-8 and TRBJ1-3, with a tentative D call TRBD1 (6 bases). The length of the CDR3 is 15 residues. Trimming removed 4 bases from V and 0 bases from J, with 11 bases in between. The germline gives CDR1 SGHTS, CDR2 YDEGEE. The CDR3 is CASSLRDTSGNTIYF. In DNA form, the CDR3 reads TGTGCCAGCAGCCTCCGGGACACCTCTGGAAACACCATATATTTT.

The V call is TRBV14, the J call TRBJ2-7, with 7 bases fitting TRBD2. This CDR3 has 17 residues. Germline values: CDR1 SGHDN, CDR2 FVKESK. With V trimmed by 5 bases and J by 6 bases, 19 bases remained unmatched. CDR3 residues: CASSELSGTTLLGEQYF. The CDR3 coding sequence is TGTGCCAGCAGCGAATTATCCGGGACTACTTTACTCGGCGAGCAGTACTTC.

The rearrangement links TRBV12-5 to TRBJ2-3; a weak D match, TRBD2 (5 bases). V lost 5 bases and J lost 6, with 21 bases in between. CDR3 length: 16 residues. The germline V gene has CDR1 LGHNT and CDR2 FRNRAP. DNA of the CDR3: TGTGCTAGTGGTCTAGGACTCCAGACCTTCGGGGATACGCAGTATTTT. Translated, it gives CASGLGLQTFGDTQYF.

V gene TRBV28 combines with J gene TRBJ2-3, with 13 nucleotides matching TRBD2. The CDR3 length is 18 residues. V shed 6 bases and J 0 bases; nucleotides not matched to a gene: 9. Germline values: CDR1 MDHEN, CDR2 SYDVKM. CDR3 nucleotides: TGTGCCAGCAGACTTGGACTAGCGGGAGTTGCTAGCACAGATACGCAGTATTTT. It specifies CASRLGLAGVASTDTQYF.